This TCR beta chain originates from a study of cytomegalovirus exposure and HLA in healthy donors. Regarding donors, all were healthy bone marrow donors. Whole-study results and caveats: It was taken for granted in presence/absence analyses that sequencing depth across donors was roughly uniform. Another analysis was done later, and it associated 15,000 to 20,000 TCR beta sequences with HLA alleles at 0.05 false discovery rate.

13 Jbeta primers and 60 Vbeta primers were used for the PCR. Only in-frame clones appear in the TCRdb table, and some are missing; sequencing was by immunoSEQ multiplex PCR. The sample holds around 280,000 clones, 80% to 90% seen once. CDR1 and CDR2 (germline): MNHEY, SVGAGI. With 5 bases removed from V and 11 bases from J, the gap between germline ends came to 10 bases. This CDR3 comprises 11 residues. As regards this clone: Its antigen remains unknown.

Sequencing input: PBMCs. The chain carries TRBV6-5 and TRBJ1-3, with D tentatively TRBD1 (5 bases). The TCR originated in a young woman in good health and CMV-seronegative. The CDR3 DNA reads TGTGCCAGCAGTGAAGGGGTATCCATATATTTT. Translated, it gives CASSEGVSIYF.